This T cell receptor beta chain came from a study of blood T cell repertoires in COVID-19. Study overall: Sites in the United States, Italy and Spain provided acute and convalescent COVID-19 samples.

V was shortened by 2 bases and J by 1 base, with 15 bases between the two germline ends. This CDR3 contains 16 residues. Looked up from germline, CDR1 is SNHLY and CDR2 is FYNNEI. TCRdb keeps only in-frame clones here, not all; method: immunoSEQ multiplex PCR. Among about 190,000 clones, approximately 84% were seen once, and the ten largest hold approximately 5%. This chain joins TRBV2 and TRBJ2-7; perhaps TRBD2 as D (6 bases). What was sequenced was peripheral blood. The TCR was taken from an older woman with active or convalescent COVID-19. The CDR3 region has the DNA TGTGCCAGCAGTGAATGGAAGGACTATGGGTCCTACGAGCAGTACTTC. Its translation: CASSEWKDYGSYEQYF.